Following are 7 T cell receptor beta chains from one sample sequenced in a study of post-analysis software for immune sequencing data. Study findings and constraints: Patients showed TRBV5-6, TRBV5-1 and TRBV20-1 among five TRBV segments more frequent than in controls.

The antigens of these receptors remain unknown. Unique molecular identifiers were present in the TCR beta cDNA libraries. From the PCR reads, TCRdb called clonotypes with MiXCR, one entry per CDR3 protein. The repertoire holds under 650,000 distinct CDR3 sequences, around 47% seen once, with about 1.5% in the top ten. Sequencing was performed on blood. The receptors were gathered from a girl aged 5 to 17 with multiple sclerosis.

This clonotype was seen a handful of times. The rearrangement joins TRBV20-1 to TRBJ2-7, with 11 bases fitting TRBD1. Germline V gives CDR1 DFQATT, CDR2 SNEGSKA (reference sequence). V shed 1 base and J 2 bases; nucleotides not matched to a gene: 1. The CDR3 covers 14 residues. CDR3 sequence (DNA): TGCAGTGCTAGAGTGGACAGGGGGCCCTACGAGCAGTACTTC. Its translation: CSARVDRGPYEQYF.

The count of this clonotype is one. The chain recombines TRBV12-3 or TRBV12-4 with TRBJ2-4; unclear D gene. V lost 3 bases and J lost 15, with 12 bases in between. This CDR3 has 11 amino acids. In nucleotides, the CDR3 is TGTGCCAGCAGTTTCGCCCACGAGCGGTACTTC. Translation gives CASSFAHERYF.

The V gene is TRBV12-3 or TRBV12-4, the J gene TRBJ2-1, with D perhaps TRBD2 (6 bases). There are 15 residues in the CDR3. Trimming pared 1 base from V and 6 bases from J, leaving 13 bases between. The CDR3 coding sequence is TGTGCCAGCAGTTTAGATCTGGCGGGAATCAATGAGCAGTTCTTC. This codes for CASSLDLAGINEQFF.

The CDR3 reads CATSRVWEIRQETQYF. The CDR3 coding sequence is TGTGCCACCAGCAGAGTGTGGGAGATAAGACAAGAGACCCAGTACTTC. The chain is built from TRBV15 and TRBJ2-5; TRBD2 is a possible D gene (5 bases). The V and J ends lost 1 base and 2 bases respectively, with 14 bases between them. Germline-derived CDR1 and CDR2 are LNHNV and YYDKDF (reference sequence). CDR3 length: 16 residues.

This chain links TRBV5-1 with TRBJ1-6, with D tentatively TRBD1 (6 bases). The V gene lost 0 bases and the J gene lost 10 bases, with 14 bases spanning the gap. The length of the CDR3 is 15 residues. Germline V CDR1 and CDR2: SGHRS, YFSETQ. The CDR3 bases are TGCGCCAGCAGCTTGGACGTGACAGGCAGATCACCCCTCCACTTT. It is translated as CASSLDVTGRSPLHF. The full variable domain, with the rest looked up from reference TRBV5-1 and TRBJ1-6, is KAGVTQTPRYLIKTRGQQVTLSCSPISGHRSVSWYQQTPGQGLQFLFEYFSETQRNKGNFPGRFSGRQFSNSRSEMNVSTLELGDSALYLCASSLDVTGRSPLHFGNGTRLTVT.

The chain employs TRBV7-2 and TRBJ1-4; D is possibly TRBD1 (6 bases). The CDR3 has 12 residues. Germline loops: CDR1 SGHTA, CDR2 FQGNSA. Trimming stripped 2 bases from V and 10 bases from J, with 8 bases between. CDR3 sequence (DNA): TGTGCCAGCAGCTTAAGGGGGTCAAAACTGTTTTTT. It codes for CASSLRGSKLFF. Full variable domain (outside the CDR3, taken from reference TRBV7-2 and TRBJ1-4): GAGVSQSPSNKVTEKGKDVELRCDPISGHTALYWYRQSLGQGLEFLIYFQGNSAPDKSGLPSDRFSAERTGGSVSTLTIQRTQQEDSAVYLCASSLRGSKLFFGSGTQLSVL.

V and J are TRBV7-9 and TRBJ2-5; 13 nucleotides match TRBD2. Germline CDR1 SEHNR, CDR2 FQNEAQ (reference sequence). Unmatched junction bases numbered 0, after V lost 3 bases and J lost 2 bases. CDR3 size: 15 residues. In DNA form, the CDR3 reads TGTGCCAGCAGCTTGACTAGCGGGGGGCAAGAGACCCAGTACTTC. It translates to CASSLTSGGQETQYF.